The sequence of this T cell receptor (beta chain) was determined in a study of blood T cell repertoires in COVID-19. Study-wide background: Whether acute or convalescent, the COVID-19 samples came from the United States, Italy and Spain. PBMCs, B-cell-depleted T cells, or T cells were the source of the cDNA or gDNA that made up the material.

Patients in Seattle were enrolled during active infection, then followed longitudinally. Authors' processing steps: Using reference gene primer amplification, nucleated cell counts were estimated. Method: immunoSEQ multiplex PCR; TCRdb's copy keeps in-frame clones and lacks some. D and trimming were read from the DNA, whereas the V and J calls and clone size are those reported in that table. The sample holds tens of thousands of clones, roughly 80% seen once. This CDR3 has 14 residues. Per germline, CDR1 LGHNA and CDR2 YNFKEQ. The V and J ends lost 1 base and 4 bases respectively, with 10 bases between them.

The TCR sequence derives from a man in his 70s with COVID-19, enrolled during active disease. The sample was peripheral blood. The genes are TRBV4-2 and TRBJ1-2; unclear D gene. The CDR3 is CASSQAPNPYGYTF. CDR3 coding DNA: TGTGCCAGCAGCCAAGCCCCAAATCCCTATGGCTACACCTTC.